This TCR beta chain was profiled in a study of PD-L1 blockade in urothelial cancer. Overall study results and limits: Lower than median blood TCR clonality before treatment predicted better survival.

Comment on this clone: Its antigen is still unknown.

The CDR3 totals 13 residues. Germline values: CDR1 MNHNS, CDR2 SASEGT. Trimming pared 9 bases from V and 3 bases from J, leaving 12 bases between. Measured with immunoSEQ multiplex PCR; TCRdb has only the in-frame clones, and not every one. The sample holds 30,000 or so clones, approximately 82% seen once. Source: PBMCs, taken around atezolizumab (anti-PD-L1) treatment. The sequence derives from a man aged 60 to 75 with urothelial cancer. This chain connects TRBV6-1 to TRBJ1-5, with a tentative D call TRBD1 (5 bases). The CDR3 nucleotides are TGTGCCAGTTGGGGACTTTTCAATCAGCCCCAGCATTTT. Amino acids: CASWGLFNQPQHF.